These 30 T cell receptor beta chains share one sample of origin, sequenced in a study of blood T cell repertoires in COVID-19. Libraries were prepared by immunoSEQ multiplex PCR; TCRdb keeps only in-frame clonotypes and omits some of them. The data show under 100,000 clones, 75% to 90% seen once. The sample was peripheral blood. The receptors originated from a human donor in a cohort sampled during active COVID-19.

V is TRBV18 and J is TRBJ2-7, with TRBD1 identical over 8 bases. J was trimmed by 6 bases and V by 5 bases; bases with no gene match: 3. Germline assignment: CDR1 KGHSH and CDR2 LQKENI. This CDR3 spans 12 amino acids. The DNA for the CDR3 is TGTGCCAGCTCAGAAGACAGGGGCGAGCAGTACTTC. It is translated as CASSEDRGEQYF.

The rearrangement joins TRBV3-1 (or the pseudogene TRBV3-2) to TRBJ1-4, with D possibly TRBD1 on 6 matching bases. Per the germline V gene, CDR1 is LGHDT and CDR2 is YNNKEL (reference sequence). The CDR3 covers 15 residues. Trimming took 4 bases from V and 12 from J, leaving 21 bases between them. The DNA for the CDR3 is TGTGCCAGCAGCCCCACCCGGACAGCCGTAAGAGAACTGTTTTTT. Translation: CASSPTRTAVRELFF.

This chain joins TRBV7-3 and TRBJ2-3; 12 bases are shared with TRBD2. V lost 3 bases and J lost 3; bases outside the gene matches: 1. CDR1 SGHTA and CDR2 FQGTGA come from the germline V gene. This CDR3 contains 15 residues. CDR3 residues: CASSLTSGRTDTQYF. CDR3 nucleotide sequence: TGTGCCAGCAGCTTGACTAGCGGGAGAACAGATACGCAGTATTTT. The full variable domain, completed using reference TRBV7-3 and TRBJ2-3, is GAGVSQTPSNKVTEKGKYVELRCDPISGHTALYWYRQSLGQGPEFLIYFQGTGAADDSGLPNDRFFAVRPEGSVSTLKIQRTERGDSAVYLCASSLTSGRTDTQYFGPGTRLTVL.

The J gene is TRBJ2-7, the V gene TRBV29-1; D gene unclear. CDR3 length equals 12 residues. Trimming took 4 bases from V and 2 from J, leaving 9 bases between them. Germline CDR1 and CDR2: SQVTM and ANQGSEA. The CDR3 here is CSVAAETYEQYF. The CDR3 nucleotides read TGCAGCGTTGCGGCGGAAACCTACGAGCAGTACTTC.

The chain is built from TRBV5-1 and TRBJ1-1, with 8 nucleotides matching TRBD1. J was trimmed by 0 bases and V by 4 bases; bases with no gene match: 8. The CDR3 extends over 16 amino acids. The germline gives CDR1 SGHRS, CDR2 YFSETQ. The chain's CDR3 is CASSLQGGHMNTEAFF. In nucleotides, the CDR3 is TGCGCCAGCAGCCTACAGGGGGGGCACATGAACACTGAAGCTTTCTTT.

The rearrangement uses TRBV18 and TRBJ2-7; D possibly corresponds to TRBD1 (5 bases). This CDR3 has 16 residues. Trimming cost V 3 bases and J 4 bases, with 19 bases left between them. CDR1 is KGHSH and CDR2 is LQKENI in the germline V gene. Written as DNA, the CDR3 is TGTGCCAGCTCACCTCTGGGCGGAGACAGTTTGTACGAGCAGTACTTC. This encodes CASSPLGGDSLYEQYF.

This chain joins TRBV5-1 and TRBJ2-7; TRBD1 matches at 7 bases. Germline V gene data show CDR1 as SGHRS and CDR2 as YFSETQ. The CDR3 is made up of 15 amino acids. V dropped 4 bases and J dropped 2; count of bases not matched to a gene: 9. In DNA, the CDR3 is TGCGCCAGCAGCCTTGAACCGGGACAGACCTACGAGCAGTACTTC. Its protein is CASSLEPGQTYEQYF.

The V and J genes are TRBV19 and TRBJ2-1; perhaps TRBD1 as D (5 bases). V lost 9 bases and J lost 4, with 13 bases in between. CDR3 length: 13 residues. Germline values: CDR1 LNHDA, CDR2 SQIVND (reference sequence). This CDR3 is CARTGNTYNEQFF. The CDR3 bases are TGTGCCAGAACAGGAAACACGTACAATGAGCAGTTCTTC. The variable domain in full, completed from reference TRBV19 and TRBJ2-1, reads DGGITQSPKYLFRKEGQNVTLSCEQNLNHDAMYWYRQDPGQGLRLIYYSQIVNDFQKGDIAEGYSVSREKKESFPLTVTSAQKNPTAFYLCARTGNTYNEQFFGPGTRLTVL.

This CDR3 reads CASSLRETEAFF. CDR3 DNA sequence: TGTGCCAGCAGCCTTAGGGAGACTGAAGCTTTCTTT. The J gene is TRBJ1-1, the V gene TRBV5-5; D unclear. CDR1 SGHKS and CDR2 YYEKEE come from the germline V gene (reference sequence). This CDR3 contains 12 residues. V was trimmed by 4 bases and J by 5 bases, leaving 9 bases between them.

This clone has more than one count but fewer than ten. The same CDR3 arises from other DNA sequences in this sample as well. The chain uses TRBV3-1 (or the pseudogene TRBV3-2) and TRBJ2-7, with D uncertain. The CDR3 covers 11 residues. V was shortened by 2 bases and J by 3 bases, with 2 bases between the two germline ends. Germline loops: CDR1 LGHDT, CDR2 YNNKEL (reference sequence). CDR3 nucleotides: TGTGCCAGCAGCCAACTCTACGAGCAGTACTTC. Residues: CASSQLYEQYF.

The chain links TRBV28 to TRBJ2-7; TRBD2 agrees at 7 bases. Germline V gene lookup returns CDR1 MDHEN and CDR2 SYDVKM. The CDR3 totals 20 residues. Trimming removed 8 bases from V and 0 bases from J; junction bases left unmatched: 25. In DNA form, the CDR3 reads TGTGCCAGCTCATCCAGCGGGCCCCAGCGGGATTTTTATCCCTCCTACGAGCAGTACTTC. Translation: CASSSSGPQRDFYPSYEQYF.

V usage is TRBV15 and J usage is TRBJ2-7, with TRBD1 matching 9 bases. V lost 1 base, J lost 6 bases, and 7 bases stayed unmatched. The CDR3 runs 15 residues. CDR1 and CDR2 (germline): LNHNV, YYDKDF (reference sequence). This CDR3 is CATSRGGQGEVEQYF. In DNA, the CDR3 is TGTGCCACCAGCAGAGGGGGACAGGGAGAAGTCGAGCAGTACTTC.

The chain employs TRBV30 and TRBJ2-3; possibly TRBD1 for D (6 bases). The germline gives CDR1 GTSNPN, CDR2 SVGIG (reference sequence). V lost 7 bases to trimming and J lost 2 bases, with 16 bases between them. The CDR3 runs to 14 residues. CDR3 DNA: TGTGCCTCTCGGGACACCTACTTCACAGATACGCAGTATTTT. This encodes CASRDTYFTDTQYF.

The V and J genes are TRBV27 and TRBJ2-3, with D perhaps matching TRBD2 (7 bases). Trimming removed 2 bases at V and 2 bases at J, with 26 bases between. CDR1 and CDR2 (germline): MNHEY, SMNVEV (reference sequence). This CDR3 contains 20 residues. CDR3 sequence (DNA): TGTGCCAGCAGTTTAGACGGGGGGCGAGCACTCCGGGCCTACACAGATACGCAGTATTTT. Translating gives CASSLDGGRALRAYTDTQYF.

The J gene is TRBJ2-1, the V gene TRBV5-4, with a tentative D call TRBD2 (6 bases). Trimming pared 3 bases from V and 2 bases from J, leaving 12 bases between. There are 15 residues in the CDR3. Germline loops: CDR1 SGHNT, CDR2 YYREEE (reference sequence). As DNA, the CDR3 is TGTGCCAGCAGCTCCCGGGAGACCGCCTACAATGAGCAGTTCTTC. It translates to CASSSRETAYNEQFF.

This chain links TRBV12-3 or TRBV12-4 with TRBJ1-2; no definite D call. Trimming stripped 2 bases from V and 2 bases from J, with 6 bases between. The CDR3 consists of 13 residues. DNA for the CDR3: TGTGCCAGCAGTTTATCGGGAAACTATGGCTACACCTTC. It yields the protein CASSLSGNYGYTF.

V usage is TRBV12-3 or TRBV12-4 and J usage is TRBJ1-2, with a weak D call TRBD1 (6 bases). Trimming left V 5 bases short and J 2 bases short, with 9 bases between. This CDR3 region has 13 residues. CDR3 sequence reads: CASSRQANYGYTF. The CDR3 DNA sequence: TGTGCCAGCAGTCGACAGGCAAACTATGGCTACACCTTC.

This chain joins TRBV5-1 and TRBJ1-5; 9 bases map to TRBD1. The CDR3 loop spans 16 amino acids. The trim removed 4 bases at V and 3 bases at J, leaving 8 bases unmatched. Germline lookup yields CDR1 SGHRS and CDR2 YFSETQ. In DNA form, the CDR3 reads TGCGCCAGCAGCCCGACCGGGACAGGGAACAATCAGCCCCAGCATTTT. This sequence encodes CASSPTGTGNNQPQHF. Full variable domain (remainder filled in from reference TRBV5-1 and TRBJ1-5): KAGVTQTPRYLIKTRGQQVTLSCSPISGHRSVSWYQQTPGQGLQFLFEYFSETQRNKGNFPGRFSGRQFSNSRSEMNVSTLELGDSALYLCASSPTGTGNNQPQHFGDGTRLSIL.

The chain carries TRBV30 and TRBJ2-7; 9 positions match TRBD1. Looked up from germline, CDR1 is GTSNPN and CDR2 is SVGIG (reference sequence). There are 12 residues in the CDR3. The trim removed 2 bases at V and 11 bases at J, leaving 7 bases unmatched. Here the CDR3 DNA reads TGTGCCTGGAGTATCGGGACAGGGAGTAAGTACTTC. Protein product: CAWSIGTGSKYF.

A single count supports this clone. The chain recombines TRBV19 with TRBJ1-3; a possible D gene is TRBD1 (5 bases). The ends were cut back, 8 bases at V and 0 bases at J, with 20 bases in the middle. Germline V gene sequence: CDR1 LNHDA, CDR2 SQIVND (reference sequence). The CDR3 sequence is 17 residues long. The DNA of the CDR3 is TGTGCCAGTCACCCCTTAGGTGGAGGGGACTCTGGAAACACCATATATTTT. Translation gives CASHPLGGGDSGNTIYF.

The CDR3: CASTGTGGNSPLHF. For the CDR3, the DNA is TGTGCCAGTACCGGGACAGGGGGCAATTCACCCCTCCACTTT. This rearrangement joins TRBV19 to TRBJ1-6, with 12 bases identical to TRBD1. Germline assignment: CDR1 LNHDA and CDR2 SQIVND (reference sequence). V gave up 7 bases and J gave up 7 bases; unmatched junction bases: 2. The CDR3 is 14 amino acids.

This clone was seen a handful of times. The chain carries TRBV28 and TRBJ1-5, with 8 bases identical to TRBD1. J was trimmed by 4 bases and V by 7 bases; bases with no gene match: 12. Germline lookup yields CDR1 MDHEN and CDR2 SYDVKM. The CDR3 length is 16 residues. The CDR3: CASTGSRDRYNQPQHF. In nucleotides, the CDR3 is TGTGCCAGCACCGGAAGTCGGGACAGGTATAATCAGCCCCAGCATTTT.

CDR3 loop: CASSPMGVRANSPLHF. The CDR3 DNA is TGTGCCAGCTCACCAATGGGCGTCAGGGCTAATTCACCCCTCCACTTT. This chain joins TRBV18 and TRBJ1-6, with D possibly matching TRBD1 (5 bases). Trimming pared 2 bases from V and 6 bases from J, leaving 14 bases between. CDR3 length: 16 residues. CDR1 KGHSH and CDR2 LQKENI come from the germline V gene.

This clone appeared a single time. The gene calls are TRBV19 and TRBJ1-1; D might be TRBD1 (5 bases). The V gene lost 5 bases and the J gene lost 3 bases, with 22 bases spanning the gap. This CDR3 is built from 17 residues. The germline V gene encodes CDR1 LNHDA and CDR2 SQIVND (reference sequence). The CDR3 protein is CASSHIDPGDRDTEAFF. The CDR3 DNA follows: TGTGCCAGTAGTCACATCGACCCGGGGGACCGGGACACTGAAGCTTTCTTT.

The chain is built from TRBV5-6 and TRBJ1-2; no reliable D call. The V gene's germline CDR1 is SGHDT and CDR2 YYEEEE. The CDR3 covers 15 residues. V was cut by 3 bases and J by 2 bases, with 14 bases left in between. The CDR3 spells CASSYAAAENYGYTF. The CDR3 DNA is TGTGCCAGCAGCTACGCCGCGGCAGAGAACTATGGCTACACCTTC.

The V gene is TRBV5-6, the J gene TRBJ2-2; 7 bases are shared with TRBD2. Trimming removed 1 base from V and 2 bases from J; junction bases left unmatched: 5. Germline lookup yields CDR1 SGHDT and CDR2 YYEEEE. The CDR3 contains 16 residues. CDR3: CASSLSSGSNTGELFF. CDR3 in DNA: TGTGCCAGCAGCTTGTCTAGCGGAAGTAACACCGGGGAGCTGTTTTTT.

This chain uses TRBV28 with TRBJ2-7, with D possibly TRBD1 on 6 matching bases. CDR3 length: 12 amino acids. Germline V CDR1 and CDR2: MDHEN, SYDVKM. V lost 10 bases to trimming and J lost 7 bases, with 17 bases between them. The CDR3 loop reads CATSQGSGEQYF. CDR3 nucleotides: TGTGCCACCTCCCAGGGGTCTGGTGAGCAGTACTTC.

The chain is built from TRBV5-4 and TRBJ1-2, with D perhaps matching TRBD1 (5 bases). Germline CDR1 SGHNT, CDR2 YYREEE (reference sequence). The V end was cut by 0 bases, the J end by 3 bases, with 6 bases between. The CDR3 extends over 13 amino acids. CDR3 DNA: TGTGCCAGCAGCTTGGGGGGGGACTATGGCTACACCTTC. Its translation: CASSLGGDYGYTF.

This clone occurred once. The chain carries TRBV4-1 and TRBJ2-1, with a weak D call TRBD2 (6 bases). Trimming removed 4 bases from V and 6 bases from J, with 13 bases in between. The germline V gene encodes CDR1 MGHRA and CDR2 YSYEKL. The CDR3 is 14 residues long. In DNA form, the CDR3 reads TGCGCCAGCAGCCTTATAGCGGAGGCCAATGAGCAGTTCTTC. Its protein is CASSLIAEANEQFF.

The CDR3 spells CASSLAQRTGEKLFF. DNA for the CDR3: TGTGCCAGCAGCTTAGCGCAGAGGACGGGGGAAAAACTGTTTTTT. The V call is TRBV7-9, the J call TRBJ1-4, with D unresolved. Per germline, CDR1 SEHNR and CDR2 FQNEAQ (reference sequence). The V and J ends lost 0 bases and 8 bases respectively, with 13 bases between them. This CDR3 has 15 amino acids.